One and the same sample provided the 22 T cell receptor beta chains below, sequenced in a study of blood T cell repertoires in COVID-19. Only in-frame clones appear in the TCRdb table, and some are missing; sequencing was by immunoSEQ multiplex PCR. The repertoire holds about 130,000 clones, roughly 80% seen once, with over 2.5% in the top ten. Sequenced input: peripheral blood. Source of these receptors: a woman over 75 with acute or convalescent COVID-19.

The chain couples TRBV7-2 to TRBJ2-5; D possibly corresponds to TRBD1 (6 bases). The CDR3 has 14 amino acids. V was pared by 6 bases and J by 1 base, with 12 bases between. The germline gives CDR1 SGHTA, CDR2 FQGNSA. Here the CDR3 DNA reads TGTGCCAGCAGGCGGGCAGGGGCCCAAGAGACCCAGTACTTC. Amino acids: CASRRAGAQETQYF.

The V and J genes are TRBV7-9 and TRBJ1-2; 7 nucleotides align to TRBD1. In germline, CDR1 is SEHNR, CDR2 FQNEAQ (reference sequence). The CDR3 length is 15 residues. V shed 4 bases, J shed 4 bases, and the junction held 9 bases outside the gene matches. The chain's CDR3 is CASSSRQGTPYGYTF. In DNA, the CDR3 is TGTGCCAGCAGCTCCCGACAGGGTACACCCTATGGCTACACCTTC.

The rearrangement joins TRBV4-2 to TRBJ2-3; weak D call: TRBD2 (7 bases). V was pared by 0 bases and J by 5 bases, with 12 bases between. The germline CDR1 and CDR2 sequences are LGHNA and YNFKEQ. The CDR3 totals 15 residues. The CDR3 spells CASSQDGGAIDTQYF. As DNA, the CDR3 is TGTGCCAGCAGCCAAGATGGGGGGGCCATAGATACGCAGTATTTT.

The chain links TRBV7-2 to TRBJ2-1, with 13 bases aligning to TRBD2. The ends lost 3 bases at V and 8 bases at J; junction bases unmatched: 1. The germline CDR1 and CDR2 sequences are SGHTA and FQGNSA. The length of the CDR3 is 14 residues. In nucleotides, the CDR3 is TGTGCCAGCAGCTTTGGACTAGCGGGGGATGAGCAGTTCTTC. Protein: CASSFGLAGDEQFF.

This clone appeared once. The chain recombines TRBV7-3 with TRBJ2-1; possible D gene TRBD1, 6 bases. CDR1 is SGHTA, CDR2 FQGTGA, per germline. The CDR3 spans 16 residues. V was cut by 0 bases and J by 7 bases, with 16 bases left in between. CDR3 region: CASSLTSTGTRNEQFF. The CDR3 DNA reads TGTGCCAGCAGCTTAACGTCGACAGGTACGAGGAATGAGCAGTTCTTC. Complete variable domain (other parts from reference TRBV7-3 and TRBJ2-1): GAGVSQTPSNKVTEKGKYVELRCDPISGHTALYWYRQSLGQGPEFLIYFQGTGAADDSGLPNDRFFAVRPEGSVSTLKIQRTERGDSAVYLCASSLTSTGTRNEQFFGPGTRLTVL.

The CDR3 nucleotides read TGCGCCAGCAGCCAAGATACAGGGTCCTATGGCTACACCTTC. It is translated as CASSQDTGSYGYTF. This chain links TRBV4-3 with TRBJ1-2; a possible D gene is TRBD1 (6 bases). Trimming removed 0 bases from V and 4 bases from J, with 9 bases in between. The germline CDR1 and CDR2 sequences are LGHNA and YSLEER. The length of the CDR3 is 14 residues.

The count of this clone is one. V and J are TRBV6-2 or TRBV6-3 and TRBJ2-1, with 9 bases identical to TRBD2. Germline values: CDR1 MNHEY, CDR2 SVGEGT. Trimming at V came to 5 bases and at J to 12 bases, leaving 17 bases not matched to a gene. The CDR3 consists of 16 residues. The CDR3 is CASSPLKASGDLGQFF. For the CDR3, the DNA is TGTGCCAGCAGTCCCTTGAAAGCTAGCGGGGATCTTGGGCAGTTCTTC.

This chain joins TRBV18 and TRBJ2-7, with 7 bases identical to TRBD2. The CDR3 runs 14 residues. Unmatched junction bases numbered 5, after V lost 0 bases and J lost 6 bases. Germline V gene sequence: CDR1 KGHSH, CDR2 LQKENI. CDR3 DNA sequence: TGTGCCAGCTCACCACCGGCGGGGAGGGGCGAGCAGTACTTC. It yields the protein CASSPPAGRGEQYF.

This sequence joins TRBV25-1 and TRBJ2-2; 11 bases match TRBD1. This CDR3 is built from 15 residues. Germline CDR1 is MGHDK and CDR2 is SYGVNS. The ends lost 4 bases at V and 4 bases at J; junction bases unmatched: 2. CDR3 sequence reads: CASSGDRGITGELFF. The DNA of the CDR3 is TGTGCCAGCAGTGGGGACAGGGGGATCACCGGGGAGCTGTTTTTT. The variable domain in full, completed from reference TRBV25-1 and TRBJ2-2, reads EADIYQTPRYLVIGTGKKITLECSQTMGHDKMYWYQQDPGMELHLIHYSYGVNSTEKGDLSSESTVSRIRTEHFPLTLESARPSHTSQYLCASSGDRGITGELFFGEGSRLTVL.

This sequence joins TRBV18 and TRBJ1-4; D is perhaps TRBD1 (5 bases). Trimming pared 5 bases from V and 8 bases from J, leaving 21 bases between. Germline V gene data show CDR1 as KGHSH and CDR2 as LQKENI. The CDR3 runs to 16 residues. As DNA, the CDR3 is TGTGCCAGCTCATCGGGCCAGGACATGTCCTGGGAAAAACTGTTTTTT. Amino acid sequence: CASSSGQDMSWEKLFF.

V gene TRBV6-5 combines with J gene TRBJ1-6; a possible D gene is TRBD1 (5 bases). Trimming took 4 bases from V and 7 from J, leaving 11 bases between them. Germline V gene sequence: CDR1 MNHEY, CDR2 SVGAGI. The length of the CDR3 is 14 residues. In nucleotides, the CDR3 is TGTGCCAGCAGTTTCGCCCGGGGGAATTCACCCCTCCACTTT. This gives the protein CASSFARGNSPLHF.

This clone has a single count. The chain joins TRBV18 to TRBJ1-6; 7 nucleotides agree with TRBD1. The CDR3 runs 14 residues. Losses at the gene ends were 4 bases for V and 7 bases for J; bases not matched to a gene: 4. Per germline, CDR1 KGHSH and CDR2 LQKENI. The CDR3 nucleotides are TGTGCCAGCTCACGACAGGGTACGAATTCACCCCTCCACTTT. Protein product: CASSRQGTNSPLHF. Complete variable domain (other parts from reference TRBV18 and TRBJ1-6): NAGVMQNPRHLVRRRGQEARLRCSPMKGHSHVYWYRQLPEEGLKFMVYLQKENIIDESGMPKERFSAEFPKEGPSILRIQQVVRGDSAAYFCASSRQGTNSPLHFGNGTRLTVT.

V is TRBV19 and J is TRBJ1-2; D gene uncertain. V lost 5 bases and J lost 1, with 8 bases in between. Per the germline V gene, CDR1 is LNHDA and CDR2 is SQIVND (reference sequence). The CDR3 has 13 amino acids. The CDR3 region has the DNA TGTGCCAGTAGTCCAGGATTTAACTATGGCTACACCTTC. This gives the protein CASSPGFNYGYTF.

This clone appeared a few times. The rearrangement links TRBV4-2 to TRBJ1-1, with 7 positions matching TRBD1. The V gene end was trimmed by 4 bases and the J gene end by 4 bases; junction bases not matched to a gene: 9. The CDR3 is 15 amino acids. Per germline, CDR1 LGHNA and CDR2 YNFKEQ. This CDR3 is CASSPLEGASTEAFF. CDR3 DNA: TGTGCCAGCAGCCCTCTTGAGGGGGCGAGCACTGAAGCTTTCTTT.

This chain joins TRBV9 and TRBJ1-3; D might be TRBD1 (5 bases). CDR3 size: 13 residues. V gave up 3 bases and J gave up 8 bases, with 12 bases separating them. Germline V gene lookup returns CDR1 SGDLS and CDR2 YYNGEE. The CDR3 bases are TGTGCCAGCAGCGGGAGCCCGGGGGACACCATATATTTT. Translating it yields CASSGSPGDTIYF.

This clone has only one observation. The chain couples TRBV5-1 to TRBJ2-1, with TRBD2 matching over 8 bases. The CDR3 length is 15 residues. J gave up 4 bases and V 0 bases, and 3 bases lay outside the gene matches. CDR1 and CDR2 (germline): SGHRS, YFSETQ. CDR3 coding DNA: TGCGCCAGCAGCTTGGCCGGGAGGGAGTACAATGAGCAGTTCTTC. Translating gives CASSLAGREYNEQFF.

The chain uses TRBV5-1 and TRBJ2-3; D ambiguous. Trimming took 0 bases from V and 1 from J, leaving 9 bases between them. This CDR3 has 15 residues. Per the germline V gene, CDR1 is SGHRS and CDR2 is YFSETQ. CDR3 sequence (DNA): TGCGCCAGCAGCTTGGGAAGCACGGGCACAGATACGCAGTATTTT. Translation gives CASSLGSTGTDTQYF.

The chain combines TRBV9 with TRBJ1-4; D unresolved. This CDR3 has 14 residues. Trimming removed 0 bases from V and 3 bases from J, with 6 bases in between. The germline gives CDR1 SGDLS, CDR2 YYNGEE. This chain's CDR3 is CASSVGGANEKLFF. The CDR3 DNA follows: TGTGCCAGCAGCGTAGGGGGAGCTAATGAAAAACTGTTTTTT.

The chain couples TRBV5-8 to TRBJ2-5; the D is unclear. Trimming stripped 1 base from V and 10 bases from J, with 14 bases between. Germline-derived CDR1 and CDR2 are SGHTS and YDEGEE. The CDR3 runs to 13 residues. The CDR3 region is CASSLYPLQDQYF. CDR3 sequence (DNA): TGTGCCAGCAGCTTGTACCCGCTTCAGGACCAGTACTTC. Drawing the rest from reference TRBV5-8 and TRBJ2-5, the complete variable domain is EAGVTQSPTHLIKTRGQQATLRCSPISGHTSVYWYQQALGLGLQFLLWYDEGEERNRGNFPPRFSGRQFPNYSSELNVNALELEDSALYLCASSLYPLQDQYFGPGTRLLVL.

The chain couples TRBV30 to TRBJ2-7, with a possible D match to TRBD2 (5 bases). Per the germline V gene, CDR1 is GTSNPN and CDR2 is SVGIG (reference sequence). V lost 3 bases and J lost 3, with 18 bases in between. This CDR3 is built from 15 residues. Here the CDR3 reads CAWSRGGYLSYEQYF. The CDR3 bases are TGTGCCTGGAGCCGCGGAGGATATTTAAGCTACGAGCAGTACTTC.

The rearrangement links TRBV2 to TRBJ1-3, with unresolved D. V shed 5 bases and J shed 9 bases, with 17 bases lying between them. Germline values: CDR1 SNHLY, CDR2 FYNNEI. This CDR3 is built from 14 residues. CDR3 bases: TGTGCCAGCAGTCCCGGCCGGTCGGGTGGCACCATATATTTT. Amino acid sequence: CASSPGRSGGTIYF.

CDR3 sequence: CASSPLDRGRGNEKLFF. The CDR3 nucleotides are TGCGCCAGCAGCCCCCTGGACAGGGGGCGCGGTAATGAAAAACTGTTTTTT. The V call is TRBV5-1, the J call TRBJ1-4; 11 positions match TRBD1. The CDR3 runs 17 residues. Per germline, CDR1 SGHRS and CDR2 YFSETQ. With 4 bases clipped from V and 4 bases from J, the junction kept 9 bases outside the gene matches. The full variable domain, rest sourced from reference TRBV5-1 and TRBJ1-4, is KAGVTQTPRYLIKTRGQQVTLSCSPISGHRSVSWYQQTPGQGLQFLFEYFSETQRNKGNFPGRFSGRQFSNSRSEMNVSTLELGDSALYLCASSPLDRGRGNEKLFFGSGTQLSVL.